The present TCR beta chain was sequenced within a study of blood T cells in healthy people across ages. Study-wide points: Reliance upon unsorted PBMCs precluded definitive naive versus antigen-experienced comparison. Both higher diversity and more naive CD4+ cells marked long-lived donors when set against aged donors.

Germline V gene sequence: CDR1 LGHNA, CDR2 YNFKEQ. Trimming took off 3 bases at V and 5 bases at J, with 5 bases between the two ends. The CDR3 is 11 residues long. This clonotype has at least ten counts. Its antigen is unidentified. Primers used in a second PCR of about 7 to 12 cycles were a sample-barcoded 5' primer and a J-beta primer mix. The authors tagged each cDNA molecule using a template-switch adaptor with 12 random nucleotides. Every sample gave at least 2.5 million paired-end reads containing CDR3. TCRdb redid the calling of the 5' RACE reads with MiXCR, one entry per CDR3 protein. The sample records about 780,000 distinct CDR3 sequences, approximately 65% being singletons.

The sequenced sample was blood. The rearrangement links TRBV4-2 to TRBJ2-7, with no clear D. The receptor's source is a man aged 25 to 45 in good health. The CDR3 spells CASSQGNEQYF. The CDR3 bases are TGTGCCAGCAGCCAGGGAAACGAGCAGTACTTC.